This is a list of T cell receptor beta chains from one sample in a study of cytomegalovirus exposure and HLA in healthy donors. Method: immunoSEQ multiplex PCR; TCRdb's copy keeps in-frame clones and lacks some. The data hold about 98,000 clones, with about 90% observed a single time. The specimen was PBMCs. These TCRs come from a man between 18 and 35 years old in good health and CMV-seropositive. Both conserved end residues are part of each CDR3. A D gene is named only where the DNA matches it firmly. Not every row has a clone size; where given, it reads once, few, many or a size class.

v_gene: TRBV28
d_gene: TRBD1
abundance: -
j_gene: TRBJ2-1
CDR3aa: CASSDIPGQSANEQFF
CDR3nt: TGTGCCAGCAGCGACATTCCGGGACAGAGTGCCAATGAGCAGTTCTTC

v_gene: TRBV6-5
d_gene: -
abundance: -
j_gene: TRBJ2-3
CDR3aa: CASSYSYGISDTQYF
CDR3nt: TGTGCCAGCAGTTACTCATACGGGATTTCAGATACGCAGTATTTT

v_gene: TRBV5-6
d_gene: -
abundance: -
j_gene: TRBJ2-7
CDR3aa: CASSSYPRTYEQYF
CDR3nt: TGTGCCAGCAGCTCTTACCCCAGAACCTACGAGCAGTACTTC

v_gene: TRBV29-1
d_gene: -
abundance: -
j_gene: TRBJ2-7
CDR3aa: CSARGPSYEQYF
CDR3nt: TGCAGCGCTCGTGGGCCTTCCTACGAGCAGTACTTC

v_gene: TRBV6-1
d_gene: -
abundance: -
j_gene: TRBJ2-2
CDR3aa: CAYPMGNPDTGELFF
CDR3nt: TGTGCCTACCCCATGGGCAATCCCGACACCGGGGAGCTGTTTTTT

v_gene: TRBV7-2
d_gene: TRBD2
abundance: -
j_gene: TRBJ2-3
CDR3aa: CASSLVDSGRGTDTQYF
CDR3nt: TGTGCCAGCAGCTTAGTGGATAGCGGGAGGGGGACAGATACGCAGTATTTT

v_gene: TRBV19
d_gene: TRBD1
abundance: -
j_gene: TRBJ2-7
CDR3aa: CASSIEGDSPSEQYF
CDR3nt: TGTGCCAGTAGTATAGAAGGGGACAGCCCGAGCGAGCAGTACTTC

v_gene: TRBV25-1
d_gene: -
abundance: once
j_gene: TRBJ1-4
CDR3aa: CASSEPSGGLNEKLFF
CDR3nt: TGTGCCAGCAGTGAACCCTCGGGGGGCCTTAATGAAAAACTGTTTTTT

v_gene: TRBV27
d_gene: TRBD1
abundance: -
j_gene: TRBJ2-7
CDR3aa: CASSFQGVYEQYF
CDR3nt: TGTGCCAGCAGTTTTCAGGGGGTCTACGAGCAGTACTTC

v_gene: TRBV2
d_gene: -
abundance: -
j_gene: TRBJ2-5
CDR3aa: CASRRQYQETQYF
CDR3nt: TGTGCCAGCAGGAGACAGTATCAAGAGACCCAGTACTTC

v_gene: TRBV4-3
d_gene: -
abundance: -
j_gene: TRBJ2-1
CDR3aa: CASSQDRSSVFEQFF
CDR3nt: TGCGCCAGCAGCCAAGATCGGAGTAGCGTCTTTGAGCAGTTCTTC

v_gene: TRBV7-9
d_gene: -
abundance: -
j_gene: TRBJ2-2
CDR3aa: CASSRSGFKGAGELFF
CDR3nt: TGTGCCAGCAGCCGGTCGGGCTTTAAAGGGGCCGGGGAGCTGTTTTTT

v_gene: TRBV4-1
d_gene: TRBD2
abundance: -
j_gene: TRBJ2-2
CDR3aa: CASSLAATSGSAGELFF
CDR3nt: TGCGCCAGCAGCCTAGCTGCAACTAGCGGGAGCGCCGGGGAGCTGTTTTTT

v_gene: TRBV6-4
d_gene: TRBD1
abundance: -
j_gene: TRBJ1-6
CDR3aa: CASITGGRQGLYNSPLHF
CDR3nt: TGTGCCAGCATCACTGGGGGAAGACAGGGCCTCTATAATTCACCCCTCCACTTT

v_gene: TRBV11-2
d_gene: -
abundance: few
j_gene: TRBJ2-3
CDR3aa: CASSLTTTDTQYF
CDR3nt: TGTGCCAGCAGCCTGACTACTACAGATACGCAGTATTTT

v_gene: TRBV27
d_gene: TRBD1
abundance: -
j_gene: TRBJ2-7
CDR3aa: CASSFPGTGVYEQYF
CDR3nt: TGTGCCAGCAGTTTTCCGGGGACAGGGGTCTACGAGCAGTACTTC

v_gene: TRBV7-6
d_gene: -
abundance: -
j_gene: TRBJ1-1
CDR3aa: CASSLSTGNGDTEAFF
CDR3nt: TGTGCCAGCAGCCTGTCCACAGGGAACGGGGACACTGAAGCTTTCTTT

v_gene: TRBV4-1
d_gene: -
abundance: -
j_gene: TRBJ2-7
CDR3aa: CASSQEPYPRSSYEQYF
CDR3nt: TGCGCCAGCAGCCAAGAACCCTACCCACGGAGCTCCTACGAGCAGTACTTC

v_gene: TRBV7-2
d_gene: TRBD1
abundance: -
j_gene: TRBJ1-5
CDR3aa: CASSLAGQGSQPQHF
CDR3nt: TGTGCCAGCAGCTTAGCGGGACAGGGATCACAGCCCCAGCATTTT

v_gene: TRBV2
d_gene: TRBD1
abundance: -
j_gene: TRBJ1-1
CDR3aa: CASSETTGGHTEAFF
CDR3nt: TGTGCCAGCAGTGAAACAACAGGGGGCCACACTGAAGCTTTCTTT

v_gene: TRBV11-2
d_gene: -
abundance: -
j_gene: TRBJ2-7
CDR3aa: CASSTILAGQPYEQYF
CDR3nt: TGTGCCAGCAGCACTATCTTAGCGGGACAGCCCTACGAGCAGTACTTC

v_gene: TRBV27
d_gene: TRBD2
abundance: once
j_gene: TRBJ2-7
CDR3aa: CASSLGLAASSYEQYF
CDR3nt: TGTGCCAGCAGTTTAGGACTAGCGGCAAGCTCCTACGAGCAGTACTTC

v_gene: TRBV19
d_gene: -
abundance: -
j_gene: TRBJ1-5
CDR3aa: CASSSYNQPQHF
CDR3nt: TGTGCCAGTAGCTCCTACAATCAGCCCCAGCATTTT

v_gene: TRBV11-3
d_gene: -
abundance: -
j_gene: TRBJ2-1
CDR3aa: CASRLRGLAAENNEQFF
CDR3nt: TGTGCCAGCAGGCTTAGAGGCTTGGCGGCAGAAAACAATGAGCAGTTCTTC

v_gene: TRBV4-1
d_gene: -
abundance: once
j_gene: TRBJ2-7
CDR3aa: CASSQVAGGGRGRIYEQYF
CDR3nt: TGCGCCAGCAGCCAAGTCGCTGGCGGAGGACGGGGTCGAATCTACGAGCAGTACTTC

v_gene: TRBV27
d_gene: TRBD2
abundance: -
j_gene: TRBJ2-2
CDR3aa: CASRKGSGGRIRSTGELFF
CDR3nt: TGTGCCAGCAGGAAAGGGAGCGGGGGCCGTATTAGGAGCACCGGGGAGCTGTTTTTT

v_gene: TRBV11-2
d_gene: TRBD2
abundance: -
j_gene: TRBJ2-7
CDR3aa: CASSLPIGLVDEQYF
CDR3nt: TGTGCCAGCAGCTTACCGATTGGACTAGTCGACGAGCAGTACTTC

v_gene: TRBV10-3
d_gene: TRBD2
abundance: few
j_gene: TRBJ2-7
CDR3aa: CAISDASGTFYEQYF
CDR3nt: TGTGCCATCAGTGATGCCAGCGGGACCTTCTACGAGCAGTACTTC

v_gene: TRBV28
d_gene: -
abundance: -
j_gene: TRBJ1-5
CDR3aa: CASSRSGVGNQPQHF
CDR3nt: TGTGCCAGCAGTCGGTCAGGGGTTGGCAATCAGCCCCAGCATTTT

v_gene: TRBV13
d_gene: TRBD2
abundance: once
j_gene: TRBJ2-7
CDR3aa: CASSSGTSGSSYEQYF
CDR3nt: TGTGCCAGCAGCTCAGGGACTAGCGGATCCTCCTACGAGCAGTACTTC

v_gene: TRBV6-5
d_gene: TRBD2
abundance: -
j_gene: TRBJ2-7
CDR3aa: CASRRGEGGEQYF
CDR3nt: TGTGCCAGCAGGAGAGGGGAGGGAGGCGAGCAGTACTTC

v_gene: TRBV29-1
d_gene: TRBD1
abundance: -
j_gene: TRBJ1-1
CDR3aa: CSGTGTALGTEAFF
CDR3nt: TGCAGCGGGACAGGGACGGCCCTGGGTACTGAAGCTTTCTTT

v_gene: TRBV15
d_gene: TRBD2
abundance: -
j_gene: TRBJ2-7
CDR3aa: CATSRGLAGYEQYF
CDR3nt: TGTGCCACCAGCAGGGGACTAGCGGGATACGAGCAGTACTTC

v_gene: TRBV14
d_gene: -
abundance: -
j_gene: TRBJ2-5
CDR3aa: CASSHHRETQYF
CDR3nt: TGTGCCAGCAGCCATCATCGGGAGACCCAGTACTTC

v_gene: TRBV11-3
d_gene: -
abundance: -
j_gene: TRBJ2-6
CDR3aa: CASSLRPGSGANVLTF
CDR3nt: TGTGCCAGCAGCTTGCGCCCGGGCTCTGGGGCCAACGTCCTGACTTTC

v_gene: TRBV18
d_gene: TRBD1
abundance: once
j_gene: TRBJ2-7
CDR3aa: CASSPVTGIAYEQYF
CDR3nt: TGTGCCAGCTCACCGGTGACAGGGATCGCCTACGAGCAGTACTTC

v_gene: TRBV2
d_gene: TRBD1
abundance: medium-sized
j_gene: TRBJ2-7
CDR3aa: CASREETGLAYYEQYF
CDR3nt: TGTGCCAGCAGGGAGGAGACAGGGTTAGCCTACTACGAGCAGTACTTC

v_gene: TRBV14
d_gene: TRBD1
abundance: -
j_gene: TRBJ2-5
CDR3aa: CASSRQTGGIQETQYF
CDR3nt: TGTGCCAGCAGTCGCCAGACAGGGGGGATTCAAGAGACCCAGTACTTC

v_gene: TRBV6-5
d_gene: TRBD2
abundance: -
j_gene: TRBJ2-1
CDR3aa: CASSYDAGVVYEQFF
CDR3nt: TGTGCCAGCAGTTACGATGCGGGAGTAGTCTATGAGCAGTTCTTC

v_gene: TRBV27
d_gene: TRBD1
abundance: -
j_gene: TRBJ1-3
CDR3aa: CASSTGVGNTIYF
CDR3nt: TGTGCCAGCAGCACAGGGGTAGGAAACACCATATATTTT

v_gene: TRBV6-5
d_gene: -
abundance: once
j_gene: TRBJ2-3
CDR3aa: CASSYSGQYTDTQYF
CDR3nt: TGTGCCAGCAGTTACTCAGGACAGTACACAGATACGCAGTATTTT

v_gene: TRBV7-9
d_gene: -
abundance: -
j_gene: TRBJ1-2
CDR3aa: CASSPGAGYGYTF
CDR3nt: TGTGCCAGCAGTCCGGGAGCGGGCTATGGCTACACCTTC

v_gene: TRBV9
d_gene: TRBD1
abundance: -
j_gene: TRBJ2-6
CDR3aa: CASSVARGQGSGANVLTF
CDR3nt: TGTGCCAGCAGCGTAGCGAGGGGGCAGGGCTCTGGGGCCAACGTCCTGACTTTC

v_gene: TRBV5-8
d_gene: -
abundance: -
j_gene: TRBJ2-1
CDR3aa: CASSPELRGPYNEQFF
CDR3nt: TGTGCCAGCAGCCCCGAACTCCGTGGGCCCTACAATGAGCAGTTCTTC

v_gene: TRBV6-6
d_gene: -
abundance: -
j_gene: TRBJ2-5
CDR3aa: CASSDVLDSQETQYF
CDR3nt: TGTGCCAGCAGTGACGTCCTCGACAGCCAAGAGACCCAGTACTTC

v_gene: TRBV6-5
d_gene: -
abundance: -
j_gene: TRBJ1-5
CDR3aa: CASSYSREGNQPQHF
CDR3nt: TGTGCCAGCAGTTATTCGCGGGAAGGCAATCAGCCCCAGCATTTT

v_gene: TRBV9
d_gene: TRBD1
abundance: -
j_gene: TRBJ2-7
CDR3aa: CASSGGAGGTYEQYF
CDR3nt: TGTGCCAGCAGCGGTGGGGCAGGGGGAACCTACGAGCAGTACTTC

v_gene: TRBV9
d_gene: -
abundance: -
j_gene: TRBJ1-2
CDR3aa: CASSKNGVNYGYTF
CDR3nt: TGTGCCAGCAGCAAAAACGGGGTTAACTATGGCTACACCTTC

v_gene: TRBV5-6
d_gene: -
abundance: once
j_gene: TRBJ2-7
CDR3aa: CASSLVRELTYEQYF
CDR3nt: TGTGCCAGCAGCTTGGTTAGGGAGCTTACCTACGAGCAGTACTTC

v_gene: TRBV4-2
d_gene: TRBD2
abundance: -
j_gene: TRBJ2-2
CDR3aa: CASSQDIAGENTGELFF
CDR3nt: TGTGCCAGCAGCCAAGATATAGCGGGAGAGAACACCGGGGAGCTGTTTTTT

v_gene: TRBV11-2
d_gene: -
abundance: -
j_gene: TRBJ2-1
CDR3aa: CASSFQDSSYNEQFF
CDR3nt: TGTGCCAGCAGCTTTCAGGACAGCTCCTACAATGAGCAGTTCTTC

v_gene: TRBV5-8
d_gene: TRBD2
abundance: -
j_gene: TRBJ2-1
CDR3aa: CASIRTPSGGAEQFF
CDR3nt: TGTGCCAGCATCCGGACCCCTAGCGGGGGGGCTGAGCAGTTCTTC

v_gene: TRBV27
d_gene: TRBD1
abundance: once
j_gene: TRBJ2-3
CDR3aa: CASTRTGRADTQYF
CDR3nt: TGTGCCAGCACTCGGACAGGTCGGGCAGATACGCAGTATTTT

v_gene: TRBV19
d_gene: TRBD1
abundance: -
j_gene: TRBJ2-7
CDR3aa: CASGRGQGTGKSHEQYF
CDR3nt: TGTGCCAGTGGAAGAGGACAGGGTACGGGAAAGTCACACGAGCAGTACTTC

v_gene: TRBV5-6
d_gene: TRBD1
abundance: -
j_gene: TRBJ2-7
CDR3aa: CASSLSDRGDEQYF
CDR3nt: TGTGCCAGCAGCTTGTCCGACAGGGGGGACGAGCAGTACTTC

v_gene: TRBV7-3
d_gene: -
abundance: -
j_gene: TRBJ2-3
CDR3aa: CASSPRAVSTDTQYF
CDR3nt: TGTGCCAGCAGCCCAAGAGCGGTTAGCACAGATACGCAGTATTTT